This T cell receptor (beta chain) originates from a study of T cells in Graves' hyperthyroidism and ophthalmopathy. There are 12 residues in the CDR3. Germline-derived CDR1 and CDR2 are SEHNR and FQNEAQ (reference sequence). V was pared by 3 bases and J by 6 bases, with 9 bases between. The investigators amplified TCR beta CDR3 regions from RNA transcripts. First-round RT-PCR of the TCR CDR3 relied on the HTBI primer set. TCRdb ran MiXCR on the multiplex PCR reads and lists one entry per CDR3 protein. The sample has roughly 380,000 distinct CDR3 sequences, about 13% seen once. This clonotype was found many times. On the basis of clinical symptoms, serum thyroxine and TRAb, thyroid ultrasound and orbital computed tomography, diagnoses were made.

What was sequenced was blood. The chain is built from TRBV7-9 and TRBJ2-7; no clear D gene. This receptor was obtained from a man aged 25-40 years with Graves' hyperthyroidism that later progressed to Graves' ophthalmopathy. CDR3 DNA sequence: TGTGCCAGCAGCTTTGGCTTCTCCGAGCAGTACTTC. Translating it yields CASSFGFSEQYF.